This T cell receptor (beta chain) was retrieved from a study of shared clonotypes between healthy human individuals. Study-level findings and limits: Against clonotypes common to all four donors, non-shared ones had lower generation probabilities.

This CDR3 has 17 amino acids. Germline V gives CDR1 SGHRS, CDR2 YFSETQ. V dropped 4 bases and J dropped 0; count of bases not matched to a gene: 9. Caucasian adults living in Nashville, Tennessee, provided all samples. A word on this clone: Its cognate antigen is unknown.

Sorted-subset replicate PCR reactions contained roughly 190 ng DNA, corresponding to approximately 30,000 T cell genomes. Some clones are missing from TCRdb's copy, which holds only in-frame ones; the method was immunoSEQ multiplex PCR. The sample lists approximately 2,300,000 clones, around 92% occurring once. The gene calls are TRBV5-1 and TRBJ2-7; 11 nucleotides match TRBD1. The source is a man between 18 and 29 years old in good health. Some clones in this sample may be carry-over from other donors' samples. Sequenced input: naive CD4+ T cells from PBMCs. As to subset: CD45RA+ positively selected. The CDR3 is CASSVTGTGGNSYEQYF. CDR3 bases: TGCGCCAGCAGCGTAACCGGGACAGGGGGGAACTCCTACGAGCAGTACTTC.